The 15 T cell receptor beta chains in this list originate from one sample, sequenced in a study of identical twins. Using its own MiXCR run on the 5' RACE reads, TCRdb lists one record per CDR3 protein. The repertoire holds around 370,000 distinct CDR3 sequences, with about 9% as singletons. The sequencing sample was made of naive T cells sorted from blood. Receptors were obtained from a woman aged 50 to 60 in good health.

The chain has TRBV20-1 and TRBJ2-2, with TRBD2 matching 8 bases. CDR3 length: 14 residues. CDR1 is DFQATT, CDR2 SNEGSKA, per germline (reference sequence). V lost 6 bases and J lost 5; bases outside the gene matches: 8. The DNA for the CDR3 is TGCAGTGCGATTAAGCGGGAGAGAACCGGGGAGCTGTTTTTT. Translating it yields CSAIKRERTGELFF.

The rearrangement uses TRBV18 and TRBJ2-1; 7 nucleotides match TRBD1. The V gene end was trimmed by 6 bases and the J gene end by 6 bases; junction bases not matched to a gene: 2. Germline V gene sequence: CDR1 KGHSH, CDR2 LQKENI. CDR3 length: 12 amino acids. The CDR3 DNA sequence: TGTGCCAGCTCGGGACAGTTCAATGAGCAGTTCTTC. Amino acid sequence: CASSGQFNEQFF.

A few counts support this clonotype. The V call is TRBV29-1, the J call TRBJ2-1; D is perhaps TRBD2 (6 bases). This CDR3 region has 14 residues. With 3 bases removed from V and 7 bases from J, the gap between germline ends came to 16 bases. Germline CDR1 SQVTM, CDR2 ANQGSEA. The CDR3 sequence is CSVEGGEARNEQFF. In DNA, the CDR3 is TGCAGCGTTGAGGGCGGGGAAGCGCGGAATGAGCAGTTCTTC.

This clonotype was observed at least ten times. The rearrangement links TRBV12-3 or TRBV12-4 to TRBJ1-2; 7 positions match TRBD1. The V segment lost 7 bases and the J segment 4 bases; nucleotides outside the gene matches: 9. This CDR3 contains 14 residues. Here the CDR3 DNA reads TGTGCCAGCACCCTTGACAGGGCCTCCTATGGCTACACCTTC. Its protein product is CASTLDRASYGYTF.

This clonotype was seen a few times. The CDR3 loop reads CANLDRWNSPLHF. The CDR3 DNA sequence: TGTGCCAACCTTGACCGATGGAATTCACCCCTCCACTTT. The rearrangement uses TRBV6-6 and TRBJ1-6; D is uncertain. Germline lookup yields CDR1 MNHNY and CDR2 SVGAGI (reference sequence). The CDR3 has 13 amino acids. The V end was cut by 10 bases, the J end by 7 bases, with 14 bases between.

This clonotype turned up a few times. This sequence joins TRBV6-6 and TRBJ2-3; TRBD2 aligns across 7 bases. The germline CDR1 and CDR2 sequences are MNHNY and SVGAGI (reference sequence). After removal of 0 bases from V and 5 bases from J, the junction contained 8 bases not matched to a gene. This CDR3 region has 16 residues. CDR3 in DNA: TGTGCCAGCAGTTACTCTGGGGCGGGAGAGAGAGATACGCAGTATTTT. The encoded protein is CASSYSGAGERDTQYF.

The rearrangement joins TRBV4-2 to TRBJ2-3; perhaps TRBD1 as D (5 bases). Looked up from germline, CDR1 is LGHNA and CDR2 is YNFKEQ. CDR3 length: 13 residues. Deletions cut 3 bases from V and 6 bases from J, with 10 bases between. For the CDR3, the DNA is TGTGCCAGCAGCCAGGGGCCCGTGGATACGCAGTATTTT. Translated, it gives CASSQGPVDTQYF.

This clonotype was seen more than once but under ten times. This chain connects TRBV4-1 to TRBJ1-2, with TRBD1 matching 11 bases. The germline V gene encodes CDR1 MGHRA and CDR2 YSYEKL. There are 16 residues in the CDR3. Germline trimming cut 1 base from V and 4 bases from J; bases unmatched to any gene: 5. CDR3 DNA: TGCGCCAGCAGCCAAGTGGGACAGGGGGGCTCCTATGGCTACACCTTC. This gives the protein CASSQVGQGGSYGYTF.

A few counts support this clonotype. The chain is built from TRBV7-9 and TRBJ1-4; D might be TRBD1 (5 bases). The CDR3 is made up of 16 amino acids. Trimming took 3 bases from V and 4 from J, leaving 15 bases between them. Germline V gene lookup returns CDR1 SEHNR and CDR2 FQNEAQ (reference sequence). CDR3 nucleotide sequence: TGTGCCAGCAGCTTCTCCAGGGTGGGAAGTAATGAAAAACTGTTTTTT. Amino acid sequence: CASSFSRVGSNEKLFF.

This clonotype appeared many times. The genes are TRBV5-1 and TRBJ1-5; D gene ambiguous. CDR1 SGHRS and CDR2 YFSETQ come from the germline V gene. V dropped 0 bases and J dropped 6 bases, with 10 bases sitting between them. The CDR3 totals 14 residues. CDR3 sequence (DNA): TGCGCCAGCAGCTTGGAGGGTGTCGGTCAGCCCCAGCATTTT. It specifies CASSLEGVGQPQHF.

This clonotype occurred a few times. The chain links TRBV24-1 to TRBJ2-2; unclear D gene. Germline V gives CDR1 KGHDR, CDR2 SFDVKD. The CDR3 totals 15 residues. With 9 bases removed from V and 5 bases from J, the gap between germline ends came to 18 bases. The DNA of the CDR3 is TGTGCCACCTCCATTCCGGGTCGTGGGACCGGGGAGCTGTTTTTT. Translated: CATSIPGRGTGELFF.

A word on this clonotype: One junction end disagrees with the germline gene, perhaps due to a read error. The CDR3 nucleotides are TGTGCCAGCAGCTTAGTGCGGACAGGGAACAAAGAGCAGTTCTTC. It translates to CASSLVRTGNKEQFF. The rearrangement links TRBV11-2 to TRBJ2-1, with 8 bases fitting TRBD1. There are 15 residues in the CDR3. Germline V lookup: CDR1 SGHAT, CDR2 FQNNGV.

In DNA form, the CDR3 reads TGCAGTGCTAGAGATCAGGTTTCTCTAGAGCAGTTCTTC. Protein sequence: CSARDQVSLEQFF. V usage is TRBV20-1 and J usage is TRBJ2-1; D is ambiguous. The CDR3 loop spans 13 amino acids. V was clipped by 0 bases and J by 10 bases, with 13 bases between them. Germline V CDR1 and CDR2: DFQATT, SNEGSKA (reference sequence).

The chain is built from TRBV6-6 and TRBJ2-7; 8 bases match TRBD2. Germline CDR1 and CDR2: MNHNY and SVGAGI (reference sequence). Unmatched junction bases numbered 7, after V lost 6 bases and J lost 0 bases. The CDR3 spans 15 residues. CDR3 nucleotides: TGTGCCAGCAGCCCCGTAGCGGGAAGCTCCTACGAGCAGTACTTC. Its protein is CASSPVAGSSYEQYF.

This clonotype has only a few counts. The chain uses TRBV6-1 and TRBJ2-7, with 15 bases fitting TRBD2. This CDR3 spans 17 amino acids. Germline trimming cut 0 bases from V and 2 bases from J; bases unmatched to any gene: 2. CDR1 and CDR2 from the germline V gene are MNHNS and SASEGT. Written as DNA, the CDR3 is TGTGCCAGCAGTGAAGCTTGGACTAGCGGGAGGGCCTACGAGCAGTACTTC. Encoded protein: CASSEAWTSGRAYEQYF.